This T cell receptor beta chain was profiled in a study of T cell responses to AZD1222 COVID-19 vaccine. Study findings and constraints: Repertoires were sampled only after the peak T cell response. CD4 TCRs linked to vaccination spanned spike, dominating at 160-218 and 743-854. The donor group comprised mostly white British people and more females; the analysis possibly underestimated clonal diversity.

Assay used: immunoSEQ multiplex PCR; TCRdb lists only in-frame clones, some missing. This table holds 75,000 to 100,000 clones, 75% to 90% found once. A single count supports this clone. The antigen is not known. Germline CDR1 and CDR2: SGHVS and FNYEAQ. Between the trimmed V and J ends, which lost 6 bases and 1 base, there was a span of 18 bases. This CDR3 is built from 16 residues. The TCR originated in an adult in good health. Material: peripheral blood, obtained on day 0 of AZD1222 vaccination. The chain carries TRBV7-6 and TRBJ2-5; TRBD1 or TRBD2 may be the D gene (5 bases each). CDR3 amino acids: CASRGFGAGLQETQYF. The CDR3 DNA reads TGTGCCAGCAGGGGGTTCGGGGCGGGCCTCCAAGAGACCCAGTACTTC.